Reported below is one T cell receptor (beta chain). Its antigen is unknown. The data were taken from a study of CXCR3-negative and CXCR3-positive naive CD8 T cells. Study-level results: TRB CDR3 properties served as the basis for inferring TCR strength, and surface CD5 was comparable between naive subsets. Similarly elevated diversity marked both naive subsets, with memory CD8+ cells showing far lower diversity. Naive cells with CXCR3 showed TRB CDR3s that were more hydrophobic than those in CXCR3-negative naive cells.

The CDR3 has 16 residues. Germline V gene lookup returns CDR1 MDHEN and CDR2 SYDVKM. cDNA libraries for TRB were generated by 5' RACE incorporating UMI labels. TCRdb reprocessed the 5' RACE reads, with one entry per CDR3 protein and no DNA. The sample includes some 140,000 distinct CDR3 sequences. Researchers reported sorting every CD8+ T cell subset in triplicate, 250,000 to 300,000 cells per sort. The chain has TRBV28 and TRBJ2-5; TCRdb's D call, TRBD1, is unchecked because there is no DNA. The source of this sequence is a human donor in good health. Some clones in this sample may be carry-over from other donors' samples. The source material was naive CXCR3+ CD8+ T cells from blood. Subset here: CD45RO-CCR7+CD27+CD95- naive CD8+ T cells expressing CXCR3 (TNR3+). This CDR3 reads CASSIPGTRNQETQYF.